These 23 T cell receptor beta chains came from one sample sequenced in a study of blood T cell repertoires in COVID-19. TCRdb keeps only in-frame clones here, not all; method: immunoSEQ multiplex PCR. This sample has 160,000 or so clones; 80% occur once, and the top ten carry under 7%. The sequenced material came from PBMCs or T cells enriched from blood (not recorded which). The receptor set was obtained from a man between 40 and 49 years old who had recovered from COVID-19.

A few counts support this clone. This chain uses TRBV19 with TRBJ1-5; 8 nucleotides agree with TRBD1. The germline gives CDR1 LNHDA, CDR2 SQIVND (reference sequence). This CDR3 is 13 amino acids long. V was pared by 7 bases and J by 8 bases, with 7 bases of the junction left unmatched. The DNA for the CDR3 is TGTGCCAGTAACCACAGGGGGAGGGAGCCCCAGCATTTT. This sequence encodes CASNHRGREPQHF.

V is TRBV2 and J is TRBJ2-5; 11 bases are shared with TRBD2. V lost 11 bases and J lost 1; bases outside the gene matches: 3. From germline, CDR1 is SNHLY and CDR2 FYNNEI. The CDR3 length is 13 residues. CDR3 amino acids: CAGLAGSQETQYF. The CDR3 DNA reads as TGTGCCGGACTAGCGGGCAGCCAAGAGACCCAGTACTTC.

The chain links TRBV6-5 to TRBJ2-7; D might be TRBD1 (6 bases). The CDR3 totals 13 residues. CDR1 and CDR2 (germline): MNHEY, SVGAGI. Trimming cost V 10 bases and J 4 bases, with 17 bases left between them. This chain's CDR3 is CATRWNRAYEQYV. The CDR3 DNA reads TGTGCCACCCGATGGAACAGGGCGTACGAGCAGTACGTC.

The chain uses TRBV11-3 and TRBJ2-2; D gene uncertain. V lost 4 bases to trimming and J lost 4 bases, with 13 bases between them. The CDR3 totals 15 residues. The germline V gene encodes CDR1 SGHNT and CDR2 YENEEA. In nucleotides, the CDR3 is TGTGCCAGCAGCTCCTCATCTAGGCTCACCGGGGAGCTGTTTTTT. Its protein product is CASSSSSRLTGELFF.

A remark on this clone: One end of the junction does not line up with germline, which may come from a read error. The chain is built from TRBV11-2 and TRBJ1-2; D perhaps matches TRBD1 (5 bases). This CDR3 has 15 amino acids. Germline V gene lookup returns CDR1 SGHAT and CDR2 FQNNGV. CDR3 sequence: CANSLVQASRYGYTF. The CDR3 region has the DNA TGTGCCAACAGCTTAGTACAGGCGTCGCGCTATGGCTACACCTTC.

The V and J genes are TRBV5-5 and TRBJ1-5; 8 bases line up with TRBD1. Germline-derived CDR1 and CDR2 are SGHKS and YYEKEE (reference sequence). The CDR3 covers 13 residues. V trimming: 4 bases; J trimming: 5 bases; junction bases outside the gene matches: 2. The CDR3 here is CASSIQGDQPQHF. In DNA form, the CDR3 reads TGTGCCAGCAGCATACAGGGGGATCAGCCCCAGCATTTT.

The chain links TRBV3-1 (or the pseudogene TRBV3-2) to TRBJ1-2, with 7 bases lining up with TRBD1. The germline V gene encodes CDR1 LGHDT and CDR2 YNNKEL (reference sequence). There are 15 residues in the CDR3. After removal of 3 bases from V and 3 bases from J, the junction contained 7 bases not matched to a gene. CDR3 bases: TGTGCCAGCAGCCAGCCGGGACAGTTAGACTATGGCTACACCTTC. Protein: CASSQPGQLDYGYTF.

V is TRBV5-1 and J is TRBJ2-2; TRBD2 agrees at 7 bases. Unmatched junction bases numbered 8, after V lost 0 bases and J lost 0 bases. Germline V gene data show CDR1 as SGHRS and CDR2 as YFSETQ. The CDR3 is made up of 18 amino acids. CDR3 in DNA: TGCGCCAGCAGCTTGGATGAGCGGGGTGTCGCGAACACCGGGGAGCTGTTTTTT. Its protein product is CASSLDERGVANTGELFF.

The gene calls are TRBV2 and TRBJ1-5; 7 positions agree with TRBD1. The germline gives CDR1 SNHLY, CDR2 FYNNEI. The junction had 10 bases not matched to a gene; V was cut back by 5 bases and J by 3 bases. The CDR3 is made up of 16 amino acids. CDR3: CASSPLRTGYNQPQHF. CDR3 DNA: TGTGCCAGCAGTCCTCTTCGGACAGGTTACAATCAGCCCCAGCATTTT. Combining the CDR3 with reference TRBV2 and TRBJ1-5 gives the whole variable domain EPEVTQTPSHQVTQMGQEVILRCVPISNHLYFYWYRQILGQKVEFLVSFYNNEISEKSEIFDDQFSVERPDGSNFTLKIRSTKLEDSAMYFCASSPLRTGYNQPQHFGDGTRLSIL.

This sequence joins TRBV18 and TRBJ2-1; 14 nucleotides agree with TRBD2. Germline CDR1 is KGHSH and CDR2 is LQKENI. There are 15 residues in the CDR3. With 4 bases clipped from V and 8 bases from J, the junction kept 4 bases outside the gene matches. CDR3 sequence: CASSRGLAGEDEQFF. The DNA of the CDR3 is TGTGCCAGCTCACGGGGACTAGCGGGGGAAGATGAGCAGTTCTTC. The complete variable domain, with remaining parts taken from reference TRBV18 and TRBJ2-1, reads NAGVMQNPRHLVRRRGQEARLRCSPMKGHSHVYWYRQLPEEGLKFMVYLQKENIIDESGMPKERFSAEFPKEGPSILRIQQVVRGDSAAYFCASSRGLAGEDEQFFGPGTRLTVL.

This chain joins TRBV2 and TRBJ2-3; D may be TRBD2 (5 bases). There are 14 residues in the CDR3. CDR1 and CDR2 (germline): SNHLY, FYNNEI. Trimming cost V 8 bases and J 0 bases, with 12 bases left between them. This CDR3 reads CASPADLSTDTQYF. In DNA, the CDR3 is TGTGCCAGCCCGGCGGACTTAAGCACAGATACGCAGTATTTT.

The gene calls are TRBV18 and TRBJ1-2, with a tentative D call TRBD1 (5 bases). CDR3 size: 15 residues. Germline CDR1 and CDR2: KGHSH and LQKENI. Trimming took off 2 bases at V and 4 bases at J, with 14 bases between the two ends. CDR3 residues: CASSPGQGLSYGYTF. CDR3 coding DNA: TGTGCCAGCTCACCAGGGCAGGGTCTCAGCTATGGCTACACCTTC.

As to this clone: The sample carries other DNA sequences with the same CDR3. The CDR3 sequence: CSASLQGGTEAFF. CDR3 nucleotide sequence: TGCAGTGCTAGTCTTCAGGGGGGCACTGAAGCTTTCTTT. This rearrangement joins TRBV20-1 to TRBJ1-1; TRBD1 aligns across 7 bases. V gave up 3 bases and J gave up 4 bases; unmatched junction bases: 5. Germline CDR1 and CDR2: DFQATT and SNEGSKA (reference sequence). The CDR3 is 13 amino acids.

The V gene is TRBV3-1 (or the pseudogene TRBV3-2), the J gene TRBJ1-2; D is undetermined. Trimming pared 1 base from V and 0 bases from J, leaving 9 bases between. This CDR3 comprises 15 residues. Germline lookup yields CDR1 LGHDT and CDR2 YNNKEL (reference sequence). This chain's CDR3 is CASSQGEITNYGYTF. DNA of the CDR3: TGTGCCAGCAGCCAAGGAGAAATTACTAACTATGGCTACACCTTC.

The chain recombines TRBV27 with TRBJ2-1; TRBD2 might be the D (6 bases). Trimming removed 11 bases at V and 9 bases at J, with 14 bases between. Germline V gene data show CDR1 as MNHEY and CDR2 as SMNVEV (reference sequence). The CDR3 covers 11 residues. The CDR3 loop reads CASSRGGEQFF. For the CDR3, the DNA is TGTGCCTCCTCGAGGGGAGGTGAGCAGTTCTTC.

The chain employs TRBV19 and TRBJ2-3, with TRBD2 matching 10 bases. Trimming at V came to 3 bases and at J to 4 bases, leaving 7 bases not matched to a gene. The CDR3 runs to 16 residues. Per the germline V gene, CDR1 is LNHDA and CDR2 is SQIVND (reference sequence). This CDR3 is CASSISSGGVADTQYF. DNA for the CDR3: TGTGCCAGTAGTATTTCCAGCGGGGGGGTAGCAGATACGCAGTATTTT.

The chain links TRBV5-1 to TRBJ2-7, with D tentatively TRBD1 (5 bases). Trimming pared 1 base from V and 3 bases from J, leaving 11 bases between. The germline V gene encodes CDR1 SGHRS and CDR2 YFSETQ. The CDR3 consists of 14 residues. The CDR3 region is CASSLQGLVYEQYF. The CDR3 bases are TGCGCCAGCAGCTTGCAGGGTCTGGTCTACGAGCAGTACTTC.

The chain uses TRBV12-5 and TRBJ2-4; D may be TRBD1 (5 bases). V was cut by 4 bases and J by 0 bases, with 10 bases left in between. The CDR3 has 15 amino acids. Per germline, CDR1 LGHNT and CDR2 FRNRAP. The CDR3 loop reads CASGSSGLAKNIQYF. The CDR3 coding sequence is TGTGCTAGTGGTTCTTCAGGGCTAGCCAAAAACATTCAGTACTTC.

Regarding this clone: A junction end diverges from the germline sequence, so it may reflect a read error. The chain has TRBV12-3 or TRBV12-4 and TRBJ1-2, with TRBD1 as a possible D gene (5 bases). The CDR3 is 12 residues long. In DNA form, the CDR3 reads TGTGCCAGCAGTTTGTGGAGGGGCTCCGAGACTTGG. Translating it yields CASSLWRGSETW.

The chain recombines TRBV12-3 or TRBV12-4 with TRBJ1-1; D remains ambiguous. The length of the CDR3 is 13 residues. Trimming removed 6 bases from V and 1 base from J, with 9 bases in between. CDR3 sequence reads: CASRLRGNTEAFF. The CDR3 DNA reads TGTGCCAGCAGACTACGAGGGAACACTGAAGCTTTCTTT.

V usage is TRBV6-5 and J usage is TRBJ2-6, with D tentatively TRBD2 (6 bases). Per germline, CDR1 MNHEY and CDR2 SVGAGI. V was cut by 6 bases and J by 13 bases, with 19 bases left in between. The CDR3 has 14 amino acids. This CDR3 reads CASRGRSFGGVLTF. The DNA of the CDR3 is TGTGCCAGCAGAGGACGGAGCTTTGGGGGGGTCCTGACTTTC.

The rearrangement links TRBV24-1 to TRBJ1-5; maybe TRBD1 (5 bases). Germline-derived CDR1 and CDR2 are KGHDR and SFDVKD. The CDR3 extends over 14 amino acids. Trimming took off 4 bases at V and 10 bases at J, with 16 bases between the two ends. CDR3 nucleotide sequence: TGTGCCACCAGTGACCTGGGGGGGATTCGACCCCAGCATTTT. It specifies CATSDLGGIRPQHF.

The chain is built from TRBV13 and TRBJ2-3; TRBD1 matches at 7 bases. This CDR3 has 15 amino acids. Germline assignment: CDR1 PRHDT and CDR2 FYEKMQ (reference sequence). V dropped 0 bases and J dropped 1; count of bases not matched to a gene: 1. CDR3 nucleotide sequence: TGTGCCAGCAGCTTAGGTGGGACAGGCACAGATACGCAGTATTTT. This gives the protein CASSLGGTGTDTQYF.